The 15 T cell receptor beta chains below come from one sample, sequenced in a study of T cells expressing NK-cell markers. Using the 5' RACE reads, TCRdb records one entry per CDR3 protein without DNA. The listing records approximately 150,000 distinct CDR3 sequences. Input material: blood T cells: a sorted CD56 or NKG2C T cell subset, CD4+ or CD8+ T cells, or bulk PBMC T cells (not recorded which). The receptor source for this set is a man younger than 35 in good health.

This chain connects TRBV12-3 or TRBV12-4 to TRBJ2-2. The CDR3 sequence is 13 residues long. This CDR3 is CASIFRNTGELFF.

J is TRBJ2-1 and V is TRBV5-1; no DNA is available, so the TRBD2 call from TCRdb remains unchecked. The CDR3 has 18 residues. Germline CDR1 SGHRS, CDR2 YFSETQ. CDR3 sequence: CASSWAGTSGLAHNEQFF.

This CDR3 is CASSLGPTGEQFF. The genes are TRBV4-1 and TRBJ2-1; TCRdb indicates TRBD2, and absent DNA this call remains unverified. The CDR3 covers 13 residues. CDR1 is MGHRA and CDR2 is YSYEKL in the germline V gene.

The chain links TRBV4-3 to TRBJ2-2; TCRdb names TRBD1, which stays unverified in the absence of DNA. Germline V gene lookup returns CDR1 LGHNA and CDR2 YSLEER. This CDR3 is built from 15 residues. The CDR3 sequence is CASTAMTGGPGELFF.

This rearrangement joins TRBV3-1 to TRBJ2-2; the TCRdb call, TRBD1, lacks DNA for checking. Germline loops: CDR1 LGHDT, CDR2 YNNKEL (reference sequence). The CDR3 runs to 15 residues. The CDR3 loop is CASSRQGTITGELFF.

The V and J genes are TRBV7-9 and TRBJ2-5. Per the germline V gene, CDR1 is SEHNR and CDR2 is FQNEAQ (reference sequence). CDR3 length equals 14 residues. The CDR3 sequence: CASSLPSSQKTQYF. Complete variable domain (other parts from reference TRBV7-9 and TRBJ2-5): DTGVSQNPRHKITKRGQNVTFRCDPISEHNRLYWYRQTLGQGPEFLTYFQNEAQLEKSRLLSDRFSAERPKGSFSTLEIQRTEQGDSAMYLCASSLPSSQKTQYFGPGTRLLVL.

V usage is TRBV27 and J usage is TRBJ2-2; TCRdb lists TRBD1, though no DNA is available to test this call. This CDR3 is built from 15 residues. The germline V gene has CDR1 MNHEY and CDR2 SMNVEV (reference sequence). CDR3 in amino acids: CASSPGTGGTGELFF.

This chain joins TRBV5-6 and TRBJ2-1; checking the TCRdb D call of TRBD1 is not possible without DNA. Germline assignment: CDR1 SGHDT and CDR2 YYEEEE. This CDR3 contains 16 residues. The CDR3 reads CASSRRDRGPYNEQFF.

The CDR3: CASFTGGRSEAFF. This sequence joins TRBV6-1 and TRBJ1-1; TCRdb picks TRBD1, but there is no DNA to check that call. The CDR3 totals 13 residues. From germline, CDR1 is MNHNS and CDR2 SASEGT.

The chain uses TRBV27 and TRBJ2-3. The CDR3 has 13 residues. CDR1 and CDR2 from the germline V gene are MNHEY and SMNVEV (reference sequence). The CDR3 loop is CASRRGFADTQYF.

This sequence joins TRBV29-1 and TRBJ1-2. CDR3 length: 13 amino acids. The germline CDR1 and CDR2 sequences are SQVTM and ANQGSEA. This chain's CDR3 is CSVVEWGSYGYTF. Drawing the rest from reference TRBV29-1 and TRBJ1-2, the complete variable domain is SAVISQKPSRDICQRGTSLTIQCQVDSQVTMMFWYRQQPGQSLTLIATANQGSEATYESGFVIDKFPISRPNLTFSTLTVSNMSPEDSSIYLCSVVEWGSYGYTFGSGTRLTVV.

J is TRBJ2-4 and V is TRBV27; without DNA, the TCRdb call of TRBD1 cannot be checked. Germline V gene data show CDR1 as MNHEY and CDR2 as SMNVEV (reference sequence). This CDR3 has 15 amino acids. The CDR3 loop is CASSPQGLAKNIQYF.

This chain joins TRBV27 and TRBJ2-1; TCRdb gives TRBD2 as the D gene, but with no DNA this cannot be confirmed. CDR1 is MNHEY, CDR2 SMNVEV, per germline (reference sequence). The CDR3 has 15 residues. CDR3 residues: CASSLTGGHPPEQFF.

The chain joins TRBV14 to TRBJ2-7; TCRdb's D call of TRBD2 is untestable without DNA. The CDR3 contains 14 residues. Germline V gene sequence: CDR1 SGHDN, CDR2 FVKESK. CDR3 amino acids: CASSILAGDSEQYF.

The chain links TRBV25-1 to TRBJ2-7; TCRdb proposes TRBD1, but this gene call is untestable without DNA. The CDR3 covers 14 residues. CDR1 MGHDK and CDR2 SYGVNS come from the germline V gene. CDR3 loop: CASSALGGPYEQYF.